The source of this TCR beta chain is a study of T-cell memory formation after mild COVID-19. Study outcomes and limitations: What remained unconfirmed was the SARS-CoV-2 specificity of second-wave clones peaking on day 37.

The germline CDR1 and CDR2 sequences are MDHEN and SYDVKM. The CDR3 totals 14 residues. V gave up 2 bases and J gave up 17 bases, with 19 bases separating them. Via MiXCR, TCRdb re-called the 5' RACE reads, giving one row per CDR3 protein. The sample has a few hundred thousand distinct CDR3 sequences, 15% to 20% seen once. On this clonotype: Its specificity is not known.

This TCR was recovered from a man in his late teens or twenties who had mild COVID-19 (a few samples of this study predate the infection). Cell type and time point are not known. The J gene is TRBJ1-6, the V gene TRBV28; D is undetermined. Sequencing used PBMCs or a T cell subset sorted from them (not recorded which). The CDR3 region is CASSLMAGPGFVHF. The CDR3 coding sequence is TGTGCCAGCAGTTTAATGGCGGGCCCCGGGTTCGTCCACTTT. Supplemented by reference TRBV28 and TRBJ1-6, the full variable domain reads DVKVTQSSRYLVKRTGEKVFLECVQDMDHENMFWYRQDPGLGLRLIYFSYDVKMKEKGDIPEGYSVSREKKERFSLILESASTNQTSMYLCASSLMAGPGFVHFGNGTRLTVT.